This note documents a single TCR beta chain sequence. Clones were read by immunoSEQ multiplex PCR, and TCRdb kept only the in-frame ones, dropping some. Of 60,000 to 100,000 clones in the sample, about 92% were seen once. Germline trimming cut 7 bases from V and 2 bases from J; bases unmatched to any gene: 7. CDR1 is MNHNS and CDR2 is SASEGT in the germline V gene. The CDR3 length is 15 residues. This sample was included in a study of OX40 agonist ivuxolimab in advanced cancers. The TCR sequence derives from an adult with an advanced solid tumor such as melanoma, head and neck, liver or kidney cancer. This specimen consisted of CD4+ or CD8+ T cells sorted from blood, obtained in a trial of the OX40 agonist ivuxolimab. The chain recombines TRBV6-1 with TRBJ1-5, with 8 positions matching TRBD1. CDR3 sequence: CASTLTGEGNQPQHF. Written as DNA, the CDR3 is TGTGCCAGCACTTTGACAGGGGAGGGCAATCAGCCCCAGCATTTT.